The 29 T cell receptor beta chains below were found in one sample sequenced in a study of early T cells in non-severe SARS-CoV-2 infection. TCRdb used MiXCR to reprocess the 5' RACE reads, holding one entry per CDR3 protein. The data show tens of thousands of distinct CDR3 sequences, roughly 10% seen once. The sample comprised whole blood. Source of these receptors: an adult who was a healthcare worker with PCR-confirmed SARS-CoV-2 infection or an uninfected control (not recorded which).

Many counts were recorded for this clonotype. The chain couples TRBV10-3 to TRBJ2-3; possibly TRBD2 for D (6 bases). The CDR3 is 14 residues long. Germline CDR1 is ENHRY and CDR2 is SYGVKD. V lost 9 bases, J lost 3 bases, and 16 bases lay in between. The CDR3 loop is CAIGEGAGTDTQYF. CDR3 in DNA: TGTGCCATTGGGGAAGGGGCGGGAACAGATACGCAGTATTTT.

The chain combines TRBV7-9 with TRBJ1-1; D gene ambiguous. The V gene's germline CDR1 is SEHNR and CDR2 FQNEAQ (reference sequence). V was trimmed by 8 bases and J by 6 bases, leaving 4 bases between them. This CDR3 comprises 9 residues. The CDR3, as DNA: TGTGCCAGCGGTCCTGAAGCTTTCTTT. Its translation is CASGPEAFF.

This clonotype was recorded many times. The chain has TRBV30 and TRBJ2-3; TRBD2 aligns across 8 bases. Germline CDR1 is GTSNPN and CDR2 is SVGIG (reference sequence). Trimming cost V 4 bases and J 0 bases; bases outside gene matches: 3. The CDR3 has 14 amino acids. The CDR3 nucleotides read TGTGCCTGGAAGGTAGCGGGAAGCACAGATACGCAGTATTTT. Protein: CAWKVAGSTDTQYF.

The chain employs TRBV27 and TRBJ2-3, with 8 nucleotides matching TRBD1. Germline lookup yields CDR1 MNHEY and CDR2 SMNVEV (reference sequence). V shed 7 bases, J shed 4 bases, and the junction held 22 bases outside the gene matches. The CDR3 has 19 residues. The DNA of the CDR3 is TGTGCCAGCAAGGGCCCAGGGGGCCTGAGCGAATATGTGGCAGATACGCAGTATTTT. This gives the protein CASKGPGGLSEYVADTQYF.

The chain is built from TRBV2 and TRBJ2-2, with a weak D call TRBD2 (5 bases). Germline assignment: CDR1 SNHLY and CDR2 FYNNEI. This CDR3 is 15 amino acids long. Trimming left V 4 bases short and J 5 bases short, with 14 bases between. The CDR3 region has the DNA TGTGCCAGCAGTGTGGAACTAGTATTGACCGGGGAGCTGTTTTTT. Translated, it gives CASSVELVLTGELFF. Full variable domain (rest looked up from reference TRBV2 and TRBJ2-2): EPEVTQTPSHQVTQMGQEVILRCVPISNHLYFYWYRQILGQKVEFLVSFYNNEISEKSEIFDDQFSVERPDGSNFTLKIRSTKLEDSAMYFCASSVELVLTGELFFGEGSRLTVL.

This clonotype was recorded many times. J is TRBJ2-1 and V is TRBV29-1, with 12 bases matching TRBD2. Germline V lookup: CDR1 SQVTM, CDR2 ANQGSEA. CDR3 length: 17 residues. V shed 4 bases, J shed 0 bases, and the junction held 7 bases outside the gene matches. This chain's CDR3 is CSVAGLAGPSSYNEQFF. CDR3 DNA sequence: TGCAGCGTTGCGGGACTAGCGGGCCCCAGCTCCTACAATGAGCAGTTCTTC.

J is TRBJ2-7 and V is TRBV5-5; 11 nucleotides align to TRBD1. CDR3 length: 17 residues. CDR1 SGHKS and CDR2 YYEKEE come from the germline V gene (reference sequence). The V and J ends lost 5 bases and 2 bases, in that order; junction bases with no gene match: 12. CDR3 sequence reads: CASSRTGGISSTYEQYF. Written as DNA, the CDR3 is TGTGCCAGCAGTCGGACAGGGGGCATTTCTTCTACCTACGAGCAGTACTTC.

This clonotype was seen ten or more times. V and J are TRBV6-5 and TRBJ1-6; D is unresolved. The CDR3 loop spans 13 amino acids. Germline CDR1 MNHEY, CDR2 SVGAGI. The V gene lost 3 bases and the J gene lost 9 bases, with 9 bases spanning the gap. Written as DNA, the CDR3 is TGTGCCAGCAGTTATGTCTCCCGTTCACCCCTCCACTTT. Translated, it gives CASSYVSRSPLHF.

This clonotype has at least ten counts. This chain's CDR3 is CASSGKVTDTQYF. DNA of the CDR3: TGTGCCAGCAGCGGGAAGGTCACAGATACGCAGTATTTT. This chain joins TRBV9 and TRBJ2-3; D not certain. V was shortened by 3 bases and J by 2 bases, with 7 bases between the two germline ends. CDR3 length: 13 residues. From germline, CDR1 is SGDLS and CDR2 YYNGEE.

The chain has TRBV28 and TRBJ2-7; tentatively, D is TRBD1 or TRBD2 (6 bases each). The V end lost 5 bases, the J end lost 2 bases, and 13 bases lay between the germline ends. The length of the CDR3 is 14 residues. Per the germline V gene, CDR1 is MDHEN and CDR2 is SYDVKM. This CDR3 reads CASSPGDTTYEQYF. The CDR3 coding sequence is TGTGCCAGCAGTCCGGGGGACACTACCTACGAGCAGTACTTC.

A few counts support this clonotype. CDR3 bases: TGTGCCAGTAGTCCCAGGGACAATAGCAATCAGCCCCAGCATTTT. Amino acids: CASSPRDNSNQPQHF. The chain has TRBV19 and TRBJ1-5, with a tentative D call TRBD1 (6 bases). The CDR3 consists of 15 residues. Germline values: CDR1 LNHDA, CDR2 SQIVND (reference sequence). Trimming stripped 5 bases from V and 0 bases from J, with 11 bases between.

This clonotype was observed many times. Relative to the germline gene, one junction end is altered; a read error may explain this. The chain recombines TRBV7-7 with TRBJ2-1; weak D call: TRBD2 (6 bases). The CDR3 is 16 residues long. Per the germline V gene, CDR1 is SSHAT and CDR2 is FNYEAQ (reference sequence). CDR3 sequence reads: CASSTGPEGRYNEQFF. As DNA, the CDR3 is TGTGCTAGCAGCACAGGTCCGGAGGGCCGCTACAATGAGCAGTTCTTC.

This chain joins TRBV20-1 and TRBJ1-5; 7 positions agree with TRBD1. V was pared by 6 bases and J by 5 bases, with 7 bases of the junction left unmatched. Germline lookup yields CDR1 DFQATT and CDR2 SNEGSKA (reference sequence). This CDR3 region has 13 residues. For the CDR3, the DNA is TGCAGTGCCGGGACAACAGGGGATCAGCCCCAGCATTTT. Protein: CSAGTTGDQPQHF.

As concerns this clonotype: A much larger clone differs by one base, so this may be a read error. For the CDR3, the DNA is TGCAGTGCTAGAGTCTTCGGGATTCGGTCACCCCTCCACTTT. Amino acid sequence: CSARVFGIRSPLHF. V gene TRBV20-1 combines with J gene TRBJ1-6; D gene ambiguous. The CDR3 runs 14 residues. The germline V gene has CDR1 DFQATT and CDR2 SNEGSKA (reference sequence). Trimming took 1 base from V and 10 from J, leaving 14 bases between them.

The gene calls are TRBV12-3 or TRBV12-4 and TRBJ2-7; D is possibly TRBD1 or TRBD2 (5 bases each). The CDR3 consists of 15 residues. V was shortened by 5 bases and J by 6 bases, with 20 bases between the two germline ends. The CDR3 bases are TGTGCCAGCAGTCCTACGGCCGGGACCACCTCCGAGCAGTACTTC. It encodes CASSPTAGTTSEQYF.

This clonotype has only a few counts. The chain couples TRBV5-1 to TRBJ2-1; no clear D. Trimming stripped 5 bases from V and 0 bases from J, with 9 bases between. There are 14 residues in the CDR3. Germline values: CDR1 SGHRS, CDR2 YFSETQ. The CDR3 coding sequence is TGCGCCAGCAGTAGTCGGAGCTCCTACAATGAGCAGTTCTTC. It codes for CASSSRSSYNEQFF. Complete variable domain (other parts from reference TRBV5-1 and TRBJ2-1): KAGVTQTPRYLIKTRGQQVTLSCSPISGHRSVSWYQQTPGQGLQFLFEYFSETQRNKGNFPGRFSGRQFSNSRSEMNVSTLELGDSALYLCASSSRSSYNEQFFGPGTRLTVL.

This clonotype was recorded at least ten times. This CDR3 is CASSRDGSTDTQYF. The CDR3 DNA reads TGTGCCAGCAGTCGGGACGGAAGCACAGATACGCAGTATTTT. This rearrangement joins TRBV12-3 or TRBV12-4 to TRBJ2-3; D may match TRBD1 or TRBD2 (5 bases each). The V end lost 5 bases, the J end lost 0 bases, and 9 bases lay between the germline ends. CDR3 length: 14 amino acids.

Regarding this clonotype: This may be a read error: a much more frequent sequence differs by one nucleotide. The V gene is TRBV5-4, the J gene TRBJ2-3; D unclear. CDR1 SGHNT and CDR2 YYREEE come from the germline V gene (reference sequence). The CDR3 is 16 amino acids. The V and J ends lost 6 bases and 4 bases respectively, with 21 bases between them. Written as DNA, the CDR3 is TGTGCCAGCAACATAACACTGACACAGATTCCAGATACGCAGTATTTT. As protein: CASNITLTQIPDTQYF.

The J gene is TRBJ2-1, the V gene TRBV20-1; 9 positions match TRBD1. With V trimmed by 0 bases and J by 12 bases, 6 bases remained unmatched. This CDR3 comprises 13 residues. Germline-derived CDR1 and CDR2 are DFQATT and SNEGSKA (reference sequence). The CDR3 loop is CSARERDRGWQFF. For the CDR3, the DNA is TGCAGTGCTAGAGAACGAGACAGGGGGTGGCAGTTCTTC.

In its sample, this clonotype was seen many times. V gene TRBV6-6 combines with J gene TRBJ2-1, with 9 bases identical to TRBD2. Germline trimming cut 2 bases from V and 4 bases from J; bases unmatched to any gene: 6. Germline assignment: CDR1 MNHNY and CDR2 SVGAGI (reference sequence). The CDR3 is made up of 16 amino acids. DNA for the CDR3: TGTGCCAGCAGTTACCAGGCAGCGGGAGGTTACAATGAGCAGTTCTTC. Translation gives CASSYQAAGGYNEQFF.

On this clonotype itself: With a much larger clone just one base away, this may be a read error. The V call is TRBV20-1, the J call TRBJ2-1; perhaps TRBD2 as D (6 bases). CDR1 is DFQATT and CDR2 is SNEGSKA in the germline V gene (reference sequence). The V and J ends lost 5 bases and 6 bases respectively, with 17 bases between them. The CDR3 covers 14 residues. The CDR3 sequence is CSASDYKVGNEQFF. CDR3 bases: TGCAGTGCTTCGGACTATAAGGTGGGCAATGAGCAGTTCTTC.

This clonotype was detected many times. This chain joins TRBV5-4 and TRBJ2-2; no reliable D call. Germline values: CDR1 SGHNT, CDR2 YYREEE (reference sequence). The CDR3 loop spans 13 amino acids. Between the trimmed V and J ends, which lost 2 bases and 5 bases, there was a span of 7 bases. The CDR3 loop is CASSFTETGELFF. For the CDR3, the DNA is TGTGCCAGCAGCTTTACGGAGACCGGGGAGCTGTTTTTT.

In DNA, the CDR3 is TGTGCCAGCAGATACGGGGAGACCCAGTACTTC. Amino acid sequence: CASRYGETQYF. The J gene is TRBJ2-5, the V gene TRBV6-6, with D uncertain. The CDR3 runs 11 residues. V was trimmed by 6 bases and J by 5 bases, leaving 7 bases between them. CDR1 and CDR2 (germline): MNHNY, SVGAGI (reference sequence).

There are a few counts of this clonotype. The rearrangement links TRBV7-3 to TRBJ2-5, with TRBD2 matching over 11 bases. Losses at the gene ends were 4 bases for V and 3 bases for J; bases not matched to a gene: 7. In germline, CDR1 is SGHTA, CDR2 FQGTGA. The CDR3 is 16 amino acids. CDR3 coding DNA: TGTGCCAGCAGCTCCCTAGGGACTAGCGGAAAAGAGACCCAGTACTTC. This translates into CASSSLGTSGKETQYF.

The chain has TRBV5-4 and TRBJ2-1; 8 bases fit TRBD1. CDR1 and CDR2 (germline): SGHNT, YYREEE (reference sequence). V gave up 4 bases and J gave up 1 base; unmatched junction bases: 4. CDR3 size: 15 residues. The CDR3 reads CASSPTGDSYNEQFF. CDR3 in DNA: TGTGCCAGCAGCCCGACAGGGGATTCCTACAATGAGCAGTTCTTC.

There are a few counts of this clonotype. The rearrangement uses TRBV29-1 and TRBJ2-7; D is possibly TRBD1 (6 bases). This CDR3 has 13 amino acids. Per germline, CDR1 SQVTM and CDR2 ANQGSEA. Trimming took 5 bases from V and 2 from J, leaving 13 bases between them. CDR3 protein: CSVINRVPYEQYF. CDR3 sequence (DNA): TGCAGCGTTATCAACAGGGTGCCCTACGAGCAGTACTTC.

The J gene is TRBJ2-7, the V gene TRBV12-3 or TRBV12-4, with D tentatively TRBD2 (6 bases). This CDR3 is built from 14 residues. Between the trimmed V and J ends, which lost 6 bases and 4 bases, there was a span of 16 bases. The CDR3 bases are TGTGCCAGCAGGGGTACCGGGAGTGGGTACGAGCAGTACTTC. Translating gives CASRGTGSGYEQYF.

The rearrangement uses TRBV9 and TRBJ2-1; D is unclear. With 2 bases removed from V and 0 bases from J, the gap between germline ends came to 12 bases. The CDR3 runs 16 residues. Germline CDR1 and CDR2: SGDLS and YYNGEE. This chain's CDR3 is CASSVTGSSSYNEQFF. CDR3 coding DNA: TGTGCCAGCAGCGTCACCGGTTCCAGCTCCTACAATGAGCAGTTCTTC.

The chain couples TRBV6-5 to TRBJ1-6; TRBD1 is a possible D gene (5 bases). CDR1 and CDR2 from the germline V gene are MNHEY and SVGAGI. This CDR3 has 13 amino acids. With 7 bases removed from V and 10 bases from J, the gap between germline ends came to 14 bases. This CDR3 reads CASTWGVGSPLHF. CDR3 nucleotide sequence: TGTGCCAGCACCTGGGGCGTCGGGTCACCCCTCCACTTT.